This is a list of T cell receptor beta chains from one sample in a study of T-cell reconstitution after alpha-beta-depleted transplantation in children. One entry per CDR3 protein, called by TCRdb with MiXCR from the PCR reads. The repertoire includes about a million distinct CDR3 sequences, roughly 29% of them detected once, and over 25% sits in the top ten. This sample comprised PBMCs, mostly from graft donor cells, obtained 360 days after TCRalphabeta/CD19-depleted stem cell transplant. These receptors were obtained from a boy under two years old who had a stem cell transplant for SCID, so the T cells may come from the graft donor. Both conserved end residues are part of each CDR3. Fields, in order: V gene, J gene, clone size, D gene, CDR3 DNA, CDR3 protein. The D gene is left open where the match is weak. A row's size may be missing; if present it is once, few, many or a size class.

>TRBV7-8|TRBJ2-3|NA|TRBD2
TGTGCCAGCAGCCCTAGGGCTAGCGGGGGGCCCTCTAGCACAGATACGCAGTATTTT
CASSPRASGGPSSTDTQYF
>TRBV7-9|TRBJ2-7|few|NA
TGTGCCAGCAGCTTAGCGCAGGGTACCTACGAGCAGTACTTC
CASSLAQGTYEQYF
>TRBV4-1|TRBJ1-1|NA|NA
TGCGCCAGCAGCCAAGATGAGGGCGCCATGATGGGGGCTTTCTTT
CASSQDEGAMMGAFF
>TRBV19|TRBJ2-2|many|NA
TGTGCCAGTAGGAGGGGACCAGTATTCACCGGGGAGCTGTTTTTT
CASRRGPVFTGELFF
>TRBV3-1|TRBJ1-2|NA|NA
TGTGCCAGCAGCCACGTGGGGCCAACCACAGGCTATGGCTACACCTTC
CASSHVGPTTGYGYTF
>TRBV27|TRBJ1-1|few|NA
TGTGCCAGCAGCTGGACCTTAAAGAACACTGAAGCTTTCTTT
CASSWTLKNTEAFF
>TRBV9|TRBJ2-5|many|NA
TGTGCCAGCAGCGTAGAGGGCAGTAAAGAGACCCAGTACTTC
CASSVEGSKETQYF
>TRBV28|TRBJ2-5|few|NA
TGTGCCAGCAGAGAGAAAAAGACCCAGTACTTC
CASREKKTQYF
>TRBV29-1|TRBJ2-1|NA|TRBD2
TGCAGCGTCACCCGGGGGGAAGAGCAGTTCTTC
CSVTRGEEQFF
>TRBV6-2/TRBV6-3|TRBJ1-1|NA|NA
TGTGCCAGCAGTGCGCCGACATGGGGGCGAAACACTGAAGCTTTCTTT
CASSAPTWGRNTEAFF
>TRBV12-3/TRBV12-4|TRBJ2-3|NA|TRBD2
TGTGCCAGCAGTTTATTTCTGGGGACCCGACGAGCGGGGCCCCGGGATACGCAGTATTTT
CASSLFLGTRRAGPRDTQYF
>TRBV29-1|TRBJ1-5|NA|NA
TGCAGCGTTGTCCCAGGGGTAGGCAATCAGCCCCAGCATTTT
CSVVPGVGNQPQHF
>TRBV7-6|TRBJ1-1|NA|NA
TGTGCCAGCAGCCCGTTACGGGGACGGCGCACTGAAGCTTTCTTT
CASSPLRGRRTEAFF
>TRBV5-1|TRBJ1-4|few|TRBD1
TGCGCCAGCAGCTCACACACACAGGGGGCAACTAATGAAAAACTGTTTTTT
CASSSHTQGATNEKLFF
>TRBV6-5|TRBJ2-5|NA|NA
TGTGCCAGCAGTTACTCGGGGGTGAGCCAAGAGACCCAGTACTTC
CASSYSGVSQETQYF
>TRBV7-8|TRBJ2-1|NA|NA
TGTGCCAGCAGCTCCCTCTCCTACAATGAGCAGTTCTTC
CASSSLSYNEQFF
>TRBV4-1|TRBJ2-6|few|NA
TGCGCCAGCAGCCAAGGTCCCACGGGTTCGGCAGGGCCCTCTGGGGCCAACGTCCTGACTTTC
CASSQGPTGSAGPSGANVLTF
>TRBV5-1|TRBJ2-7|NA|NA
TGCGCCAGCAGCTTGGACGGGATCGCCTACGAGCAGTACTTC
CASSLDGIAYEQYF
>TRBV12-3/TRBV12-4|TRBJ1-2|NA|NA
TGTGCCAGCAGTTTAACCCAGGCTCTCCGTCCTAACTATGGCTACACCTTC
CASSLTQALRPNYGYTF
>TRBV5-6|TRBJ2-1|NA|NA
TGTGCCAGCAGCTCCCTGGGGACATGGCTCGAGGGGGCCTACAATGAGCAGTTCTTC
CASSSLGTWLEGAYNEQFF
>TRBV5-1|TRBJ2-3|few|NA
TGCGCCAGCAGCTTTCAGGGGGGCAGCACAGATACGCAGTATTTT
CASSFQGGSTDTQYF
>TRBV20-1|TRBJ2-2|few|NA
TGCAGTGCTAGAGATCGAGGGGGGGCCGCCGGGGAGCTGTTTTTT
CSARDRGGAAGELFF
>TRBV6-5|TRBJ1-5|few|NA
TGTGCCAGCAGTTACGGAAGTGATTGGGGGAATCAGCCCCAGCATTTT
CASSYGSDWGNQPQHF
>TRBV20-1|TRBJ2-1|NA|NA
TGCAGTGCTAGAGCGGGGGGCCTTTGGAATGAGCAGTTCTTC
CSARAGGLWNEQFF
>TRBV28|TRBJ2-7|many|NA
TGTGCCAGCAGTTTACGCACCTACGAGCAGTACTTC
CASSLRTYEQYF
>TRBV9|TRBJ2-5|NA|NA
TGTGCCAGCAGCGTAGCACCGCCAGAGACCCAGTACTTC
CASSVAPPETQYF
>TRBV5-1|TRBJ1-6|few|TRBD1
TGCGCCAGCAGGGTTCAGACAGGGGCGAGCTCCTATAATTCACCCCTCCACTTT
CASRVQTGASSYNSPLHF
>TRBV28|TRBJ1-1|NA|NA
TGTGCCAGCAGTTTTGGGGGTAGTAATGAAGCTTTCTTT
CASSFGGSNEAFF
>TRBV28|TRBJ2-5|NA|NA
TGTGCCAGCAGTTACCCCGGCCCTCAAGAGACCCAGTACTTC
CASSYPGPQETQYF
>TRBV5-1|TRBJ2-2|NA|NA
TGCGCCAGCAGCTTGTTCGGGGGGCAAGGGGAGCTGTTTTTT
CASSLFGGQGELFF
>TRBV12-3/TRBV12-4|TRBJ2-3|few|TRBD2
TGTGCCAGCAGTTTCTCGGGGGGAGCTTTAGATACGCAGTATTTT
CASSFSGGALDTQYF
>TRBV4-1|TRBJ2-3|NA|NA
TGCGCCAGCAGCCGTCAAACCGAGAGGGGTCTTAATACGCAGTATTTT
CASSRQTERGLNTQYF
>TRBV3-1|TRBJ2-1|NA|TRBD2
TGTGCCAGCAGCCTTAGGACTAGCGGGGTCTACAATGAGCAGTTCTTC
CASSLRTSGVYNEQFF
>TRBV24-1|TRBJ2-5|NA|NA
TGTGCCACCAGTGATTTGGGCGGTGAAGAGACCCAGTACTTC
CATSDLGGEETQYF
>TRBV5-1|TRBJ2-5|few|NA
TGCGCCAGCAGCTTGCGGTCATCCCAAGAGACCCAGTACTTC
CASSLRSSQETQYF
>TRBV20-1|TRBJ2-7|NA|TRBD2
TGCAGTGCTAGAGAGGCTAGCGGGAGCTCCTACGAGCAGTACTTC
CSAREASGSSYEQYF
>TRBV5-1|TRBJ1-1|few|TRBD1
TGCGCCAGCAGCGTACCCGGGACAGCTGAAGCTTTCTTT
CASSVPGTAEAFF
>TRBV15|TRBJ2-3|few|NA
TGTGCCACCAGCAGAGCCCCCCTAGTCGCAGATACGCAGTATTTT
CATSRAPLVADTQYF
>TRBV14|TRBJ2-1|NA|TRBD2
TGTGCCAGCAGCCAAGAACTAGCGGCCTACAATGAGCAGTTCTTC
CASSQELAAYNEQFF
>TRBV12-3/TRBV12-4|TRBJ2-3|few|TRBD2
TGTGCCAGCACCGCGGGGGGTCTGGCAGATACGCAGTATTTT
CASTAGGLADTQYF
>TRBV12-3/TRBV12-4|TRBJ1-1|few|TRBD1
TGTGCCAGCAGTTTCGACAGGGAGTACACTGAAGCTTTCTTT
CASSFDREYTEAFF
>TRBV6-2/TRBV6-3|TRBJ2-7|NA|NA
TGTGCCAGCAGTTACGCCGTGACAGCAAGCTACGAGCAGTACTTC
CASSYAVTASYEQYF
>TRBV20-1|TRBJ2-3|NA|TRBD1
TGCAGTGCTTCCGAACAGGGGGCGCGAACAGATACGCAGTATTTT
CSASEQGARTDTQYF
>TRBV5-1|TRBJ2-1|NA|TRBD2
TGCGCCAGCAACGGCGGGGGATTCAATGAGCAGTTCTTC
CASNGGGFNEQFF
>TRBV5-4|TRBJ2-2|NA|TRBD2
TGTGCCAGCAGCAGGGGACTAGGCGACCCTCCCGGGGAGCTGTTTTTT
CASSRGLGDPPGELFF
>TRBV13|TRBJ2-3|NA|NA
TGTGCCAGCAGCCCCTGGCCCTCGGGAGAAGAAGATACGCAGTATTTT
CASSPWPSGEEDTQYF